Below, 9 T cell receptor beta chains from the same sample are listed, as sequenced in a study of blood T cell repertoires in COVID-19. Method: immunoSEQ multiplex PCR; TCRdb's copy keeps in-frame clones and lacks some. This sample has approximately 97,000 clones, with about 91% found just once. Sequenced: peripheral blood. The receptors shown here come from a man aged 18 to 29 with acute or convalescent COVID-19.

V gene TRBV27 combines with J gene TRBJ2-3; the match to TRBD1 covers 7 bases. This CDR3 spans 15 amino acids. V lost 5 bases and J lost 0; bases outside the gene matches: 5. The germline CDR1 and CDR2 sequences are MNHEY and SMNVEV (reference sequence). The DNA for the CDR3 is TGTGCCAGCAGTCCGGGACAGTCTAGCACAGATACGCAGTATTTT. Translating it yields CASSPGQSSTDTQYF.

This rearrangement joins TRBV19 to TRBJ2-6, with TRBD1 matching over 7 bases. J lost 2 bases, V lost 5 bases, and 6 bases had no gene match. Germline values: CDR1 LNHDA, CDR2 SQIVND (reference sequence). This CDR3 contains 16 residues. This chain's CDR3 is CASSLAQGPGANVLTF. The CDR3 DNA reads as TGTGCCAGTAGTTTAGCACAGGGGCCTGGGGCCAACGTCCTGACTTTC.

The chain employs TRBV3-1 (or the pseudogene TRBV3-2) and TRBJ2-1, with TRBD2 as a possible D gene (5 bases). The germline gives CDR1 LGHDT, CDR2 YNNKEL (reference sequence). The CDR3 covers 14 residues. The V end lost 4 bases, the J end lost 8 bases, and 15 bases lay between the germline ends. This chain's CDR3 is CASSPSILEHEQFF. DNA for the CDR3: TGTGCCAGCAGCCCATCAATACTAGAGCATGAGCAGTTCTTC.

With regard to this clone: The identical CDR3 is also encoded by other nucleotide sequences in the sample. The chain joins TRBV7-9 to TRBJ1-5; TRBD1 matches at 7 bases. CDR3 length: 13 residues. Germline assignment: CDR1 SEHNR and CDR2 FQNEAQ (reference sequence). The junction had 1 base not matched to a gene; V was cut back by 1 base and J by 7 bases. The CDR3 coding sequence is TGTGCCAGCAGCTTAGAAGGGGGCCAGCCCCAGCATTTT. This sequence encodes CASSLEGGQPQHF.

The chain uses TRBV24-1 and TRBJ2-7; TRBD1 matches 11 bases. V dropped 5 bases and J dropped 2; count of bases not matched to a gene: 4. Germline CDR1 is KGHDR and CDR2 is SFDVKD. The CDR3 runs to 15 residues. The DNA for the CDR3 is TGTGCCACCAGTGGGGGGGGACAGGGGGCCTACGAGCAGTACTTC. Translating gives CATSGGGQGAYEQYF.

The chain is built from TRBV3-1 (or the pseudogene TRBV3-2) and TRBJ1-1; D is ambiguous. This CDR3 has 15 residues. Trimming took 5 bases from V and 4 from J, leaving 17 bases between them. Germline loops: CDR1 LGHDT, CDR2 YNNKEL (reference sequence). The CDR3 DNA reads TGTGCCAGCAGCTGGGTGGGTGGAGGCGGCACTGAAGCTTTCTTT. Translated: CASSWVGGGGTEAFF.

CDR3 loop: CASSQSRGLQAPHLDYGYTF. CDR3 nucleotide sequence: TGCGCCAGCAGTCAATCAAGGGGTCTTCAAGCCCCACATCTTGACTATGGCTACACCTTC. The V and J genes are TRBV23-1 and TRBJ1-2; maybe TRBD1 (5 bases). TRBV23-1 is treated as an ORF (open reading frame) with a function not yet certain. The CDR3 has 20 residues. Deletions cut 0 bases from V and 3 bases from J, with 26 bases between.

The CDR3 DNA reads as TGTGCCAGCAGCTTGACCGGGACTAGCGAGCAGTACTTC. Its protein is CASSLTGTSEQYF. The J gene is TRBJ2-7, the V gene TRBV7-2; 8 bases match TRBD2. Trimming removed 3 bases from V and 6 bases from J; junction bases left unmatched: 4. The CDR3 is made up of 13 amino acids. Germline V gene lookup returns CDR1 SGHTA and CDR2 FQGNSA.

The chain employs TRBV19 and TRBJ2-1; the match to TRBD2 covers 8 bases. The germline gives CDR1 LNHDA, CDR2 SQIVND (reference sequence). V was pared by 2 bases and J by 7 bases, with 7 bases of the junction left unmatched. CDR3 length: 15 residues. The CDR3 nucleotides read TGTGCCAGTAGTATAAGGGCGGGAGGTATGAATGAGCAGTTCTTC. It codes for CASSIRAGGMNEQFF. The variable domain in full, completed from reference TRBV19 and TRBJ2-1, reads DGGITQSPKYLFRKEGQNVTLSCEQNLNHDAMYWYRQDPGQGLRLIYYSQIVNDFQKGDIAEGYSVSREKKESFPLTVTSAQKNPTAFYLCASSIRAGGMNEQFFGPGTRLTVL.